A selection of T cell receptor beta chains follows, all from one sample in a study of blood T cells in healthy people across ages. TCRdb re-called the 5' RACE reads with MiXCR, one entry per CDR3 protein. The sample shows approximately 830,000 distinct CDR3 sequences, about 62% of them seen only once. What was sequenced was blood. The receptors were sampled from a man aged 25 to 45 in good health. Both conserved end residues are part of each CDR3. Each record gives: D gene, clone size, J gene, V gene, CDR3 protein, CDR3 DNA. A D gene is named only where the DNA matches it firmly. A row's size may be missing; if present it is once, few, many or a size class.

D: TRBD2; size: -; J: TRBJ2-1; V: TRBV4-2; CDR3: CASSHPSGGRYNEQFF; DNA: TGTGCCAGCAGCCACCCTAGCGGGGGGCGCTACAATGAGCAGTTCTTC
D: TRBD1; size: -; J: TRBJ2-3; V: TRBV29-1; CDR3: CSVGGQGEVLADTQYF; DNA: TGCAGCGTTGGAGGACAGGGCGAGGTGTTGGCAGATACGCAGTATTTT
D: TRBD2; size: -; J: TRBJ2-1; V: TRBV4-3; CDR3: CASSQEMGLPGGPYNEQFF; DNA: TGCGCCAGCAGCCAAGAAATGGGGTTACCGGGGGGTCCCTACAATGAGCAGTTCTTC
D: TRBD2; size: few; J: TRBJ2-1; V: TRBV12-3/TRBV12-4; CDR3: CASSAGLAGPLDEQFF; DNA: TGTGCCAGCAGTGCGGGACTAGCGGGGCCATTGGATGAGCAGTTCTTC
D: -; size: -; J: TRBJ2-4; V: TRBV6-5; CDR3: CASSYSRRASGIQYF; DNA: TGTGCCAGCAGTTACTCCCGCAGGGCCTCGGGCATTCAGTACTTC
D: -; size: -; J: TRBJ2-2; V: TRBV29-1; CDR3: CSVALRGDTGELFF; DNA: TGCAGCGTCGCGCTGAGGGGGGACACCGGGGAGCTGTTTTTT
D: -; size: few; J: TRBJ2-7; V: TRBV6-2/TRBV6-3; CDR3: CASSYSDGYEQYF; DNA: TGTGCCAGCAGTTACTCGGACGGCTACGAGCAGTACTTC
D: TRBD2; size: -; J: TRBJ2-7; V: TRBV7-2; CDR3: CASSPLAGVGYEQYF; DNA: TGTGCCAGCAGCCCCCTTGCGGGGGTTGGCTACGAGCAGTACTTC
D: TRBD1; size: few; J: TRBJ2-1; V: TRBV29-1; CDR3: CSVPGQGTYNEQFF; DNA: TGCAGCGTCCCCGGACAGGGGACTTACAATGAGCAGTTCTTC
D: -; size: -; J: TRBJ2-1; V: TRBV5-1; CDR3: CASSLAPGANNEQFF; DNA: TGCGCCAGCAGCTTGGCCCCCGGGGCAAACAATGAGCAGTTCTTC
D: TRBD1; size: -; J: TRBJ1-4; V: TRBV7-2; CDR3: CASSLEGQGVEKLFF; DNA: TGTGCCAGCAGCTTAGAGGGACAGGGGGTGGAAAAACTGTTTTTT
D: TRBD1; size: -; J: TRBJ2-7; V: TRBV9; CDR3: CASSGGTGPAYEQYF; DNA: TGTGCCAGCAGCGGAGGGACAGGGCCCGCCTACGAGCAGTACTTC
D: -; size: -; J: TRBJ2-1; V: TRBV3-1; CDR3: CASSQVGAGPWNEQFF; DNA: TGTGCCAGCAGCCAAGTAGGCGCGGGGCCTTGGAATGAGCAGTTCTTC
D: -; size: -; J: TRBJ1-4; V: TRBV20-1; CDR3: CSARDPGISEKLFF; DNA: TGCAGTGCTAGAGACCCAGGTATCAGTGAAAAACTGTTTTTT
D: TRBD2; size: -; J: TRBJ2-1; V: TRBV12-3/TRBV12-4; CDR3: CASSLVPGLAGGGYNEQFF; DNA: TGTGCCAGCAGTTTAGTGCCGGGACTAGCGGGGGGAGGCTACAATGAGCAGTTCTTC
D: -; size: -; J: TRBJ1-5; V: TRBV12-3/TRBV12-4; CDR3: CASSPQTGPNQPQHF; DNA: TGTGCCAGCAGCCCCCAAACAGGGCCCAATCAGCCCCAGCATTTT
D: TRBD2; size: -; J: TRBJ2-5; V: TRBV6-2/TRBV6-3; CDR3: CASSLWGTSGEQETQYF; DNA: TGTGCCAGCAGCCTATGGGGGACTAGCGGGGAACAAGAGACCCAGTACTTC
D: TRBD1; size: few; J: TRBJ1-2; V: TRBV12-3/TRBV12-4; CDR3: CASSRGTGEDYGYTF; DNA: TGTGCCAGCAGTCGCGGGACAGGGGAGGACTATGGCTACACCTTC
D: -; size: -; J: TRBJ1-6; V: TRBV5-1; CDR3: CASSLGRLNSPLHF; DNA: TGCGCCAGCAGCTTGGGACGCCTAAATTCACCCCTCCACTTT
D: TRBD2; size: few; J: TRBJ2-3; V: TRBV10-3; CDR3: CAITPSGGSTDTQYF; DNA: TGTGCCATCACCCCCAGCGGGGGAAGCACAGATACGCAGTATTTT
D: -; size: -; J: TRBJ2-7; V: TRBV7-9; CDR3: CTSSPRGNVAEQYF; DNA: TGTACCAGCAGCCCCCGCGGGAACGTAGCCGAGCAGTACTTC
D: -; size: once; J: TRBJ2-5; V: TRBV5-1; CDR3: CASSLELHNEQYF; DNA: TGCGCCAGCAGCTTGGAGCTGCACAATGAGCAGTACTTC
D: TRBD2; size: few; J: TRBJ2-1; V: TRBV6-6; CDR3: CASSYALAGNEQFF; DNA: TGTGCCAGCAGTTACGCCCTAGCGGGCAATGAGCAGTTCTTC
D: -; size: -; J: TRBJ2-5; V: TRBV12-3/TRBV12-4; CDR3: CASSYPPNQETQYF; DNA: TGTGCCAGCAGTTACCCACCCAATCAAGAGACCCAGTACTTC
D: -; size: few; J: TRBJ2-1; V: TRBV6-1; CDR3: CASSPITGAPGLNEQFF; DNA: TGTGCCAGCAGCCCTATAACGGGGGCTCCTGGACTGAATGAGCAGTTCTTC
D: TRBD1; size: -; J: TRBJ2-5; V: TRBV7-3; CDR3: CASSVQGSKQETQYF; DNA: TGTGCCAGCAGCGTACAGGGGAGTAAGCAAGAGACCCAGTACTTC
D: TRBD1; size: -; J: TRBJ1-5; V: TRBV12-3/TRBV12-4; CDR3: CASSFLGQGGQPQHF; DNA: TGTGCCAGCAGTTTTCTGGGACAGGGCGGACAGCCCCAGCATTTT
D: -; size: -; J: TRBJ2-7; V: TRBV20-1; CDR3: CSPPYEQYF; DNA: TGCAGTCCCCCCTACGAGCAGTACTTC
D: TRBD1; size: -; J: TRBJ1-4; V: TRBV5-1; CDR3: CASRKGADEKLFF; DNA: TGCGCCAGCAGAAAGGGGGCCGATGAAAAACTGTTTTTT
D: -; size: -; J: TRBJ2-7; V: TRBV20-1; CDR3: CSARQTAYEQYF; DNA: TGCAGTGCACGACAGACCGCCTACGAGCAGTACTTC
D: -; size: few; J: TRBJ2-5; V: TRBV9; CDR3: CASSAFPGRTLETQYF; DNA: TGTGCCAGCAGCGCTTTCCCGGGACGGACCCTAGAGACCCAGTACTTC
D: TRBD2; size: -; J: TRBJ2-5; V: TRBV20-1; CDR3: CSASLAGVETQYF; DNA: TGCAGTGCTAGTTTAGCGGGGGTCGAGACCCAGTACTTC
D: TRBD1; size: -; J: TRBJ2-3; V: TRBV7-3; CDR3: CASSAPGQNTDTQYF; DNA: TGTGCCAGCAGCGCGCCGGGACAGAACACAGATACGCAGTATTTT
D: -; size: -; J: TRBJ2-1; V: TRBV20-1; CDR3: CSARDQIAPSSYNEQFF; DNA: TGCAGTGCTAGAGATCAGATAGCCCCTTCCTCCTACAATGAGCAGTTCTTC
D: TRBD2; size: -; J: TRBJ2-1; V: TRBV20-1; CDR3: CSARPLTSGYNEQFF; DNA: TGCAGTGCTAGGCCACTCACTAGCGGTTACAATGAGCAGTTCTTC